The TCR beta chain under discussion was sequenced for a study of CD8+ T cells in alopecia areata. Across the study: Those treated were given oral tofacitinib at 5 to 10 mg twice daily.

Sequencing used cDNA as its template, made by extracting RNA and reverse transcribing it. Clones were sequenced by immunoSEQ multiplex PCR, and TCRdb holds only the in-frame ones, with some missing. The sample carries approximately 180,000 clones, just under 60% recorded once. This clone is a singleton in its sample. Its matching antigen is unknown. Study-level findings and limits: Sequence data from scalp samples additionally include resident alphabeta T cells of normal skin. TCR sharing was clearer in mice than between patients, perhaps partly owing to patient HLA diversity. Lesional scalp, especially alopecia totalis/universalis, showed higher clonality than normal scalp.

Germline CDR1 SGHTA, CDR2 FQGNSA. V shed 7 bases, J shed 4 bases, and the junction held 12 bases outside the gene matches. The CDR3 is made up of 16 amino acids. The material sequenced was CD4+ T cells sorted from blood, taken at week 0. This sequence was found in a human donor with alopecia areata. This chain connects TRBV7-2 to TRBJ2-5; TRBD2 matches 10 bases. DNA of the CDR3: TGTGCCAGCACCCCGAGGAGCGGGGGGGCCATAGAGACCCAGTACTTC. Protein sequence: CASTPRSGGAIETQYF.